The present TCR beta chain was sequenced within a study of shared clonotypes between healthy human individuals. Background on the study: There were three CD4 naive, three CD4 memory, two CD8 naive and one CD8 memory plates per donor. Study-wide results and caveats: Depth of sequencing was expected to influence donor clonotype sharing. Among the subsets, naive ones generally showed larger estimated richness than memory ones.

The table came from immunoSEQ multiplex PCR; TCRdb's copy has only in-frame clones and leaves some out. Among about 2 million clones listed, 85% to 95% were seen once. This clone was recorded only once. The antigen remains unidentified. The CDR3 spans 15 residues. The V and J ends lost 3 bases and 2 bases respectively, with 14 bases between them. Looked up from germline, CDR1 is SGHRS and CDR2 is YFSETQ. The V and J genes are TRBV5-1 and TRBJ2-5; tentative D call: TRBD2 (6 bases). This TCR came from a man aged 18 to 30 in good health. Material for sequencing was naive CD4+ T cells sorted from blood. The subset denotes: CD45RA+ positively selected. The CDR3 DNA is TGCGCCAGCAGCTCCCTTGGAGGGGAACAAGAGACCCAGTACTTC. This gives the protein CASSSLGGEQETQYF.